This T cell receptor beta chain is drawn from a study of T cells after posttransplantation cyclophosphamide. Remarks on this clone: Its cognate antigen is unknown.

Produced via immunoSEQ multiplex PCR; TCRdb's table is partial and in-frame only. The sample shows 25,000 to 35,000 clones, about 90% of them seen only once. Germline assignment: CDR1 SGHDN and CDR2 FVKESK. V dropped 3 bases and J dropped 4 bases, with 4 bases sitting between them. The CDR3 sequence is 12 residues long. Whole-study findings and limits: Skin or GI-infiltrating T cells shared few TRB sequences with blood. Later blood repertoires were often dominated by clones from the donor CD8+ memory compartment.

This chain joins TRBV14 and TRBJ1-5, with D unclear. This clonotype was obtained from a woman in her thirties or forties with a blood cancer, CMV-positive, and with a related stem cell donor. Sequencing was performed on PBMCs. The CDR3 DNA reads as TGTGCCAGCAGCCACCAGAATCAGCCCCAGCATTTT. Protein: CASSHQNQPQHF.